This entry describes one TCR beta chain. Its antigen remains unidentified. This table comes from immunoSEQ multiplex PCR, and its TCRdb copy is limited to in-frame clones, with some not included. This sample has some 45,000 clones, with about 90% found just once. This specimen belongs to a study of cytomegalovirus exposure and HLA in healthy donors. Study summary: Per a later analysis, the roughly 640 first-cohort and approximately 120 validation repertoires shared one platform. Study outcomes and limitations: The tendency of first-cohort TCR clusters to co-occur in the 120 validation repertoires was identified by a subsequent analysis. Investigators reported approximately 170 TCR beta chains as tied to cytomegalovirus. A few CMV-associated chains were confirmed in vitro to be specific for CMV antigens.

Germline-derived CDR1 and CDR2 are SGHNT and YYREEE (reference sequence). The CDR3 extends over 14 amino acids. The V end lost 3 bases, the J end lost 1 base, and 11 bases lay between the germline ends. Material: PBMCs. The TCR comes from a man between 18 and 29 years old in good health and CMV-seronegative. This chain uses TRBV5-4 with TRBJ2-7, with D possibly matching TRBD1 (6 bases). CDR3 sequence: CASSSQGQSYEQYF. CDR3 coding DNA: TGTGCCAGCAGCTCCCAGGGGCAGTCCTACGAGCAGTACTTC.